This TCR beta chain was sequenced during a study of cytomegalovirus exposure and HLA in healthy donors (dated by TCRdb to 2017 to 2019). About the study as a whole: In an earlier analysis of 450 to 750 of the donors, 250 to 350 Gb of sequence data and 117 million unique TCR beta sequences from roughly 200 million T cells were reported. An early release that covered approximately 600 HLA-typed donors contained approximately 300 gigabases of sequencing data and around 85 million unique TCR sequences. Of the 300 to 400 genotyped donors, approximately 83% fell in the genetic ancestry cluster associated with self-reported Caucasian donors. The study aimed to test whether cataloging public T cell receptors could reveal signatures of past pathogen exposure. The study used immunosequencing to profile the T cell repertoires of under 700 subjects and linked those repertoires to cytomegalovirus serostatus. Along with the roughly 710-subject first cohort, a separate validation cohort of over a hundred different subjects was used. The study combined high-throughput TCR immunosequencing, statistical association of individual TCRs with disease status, and machine learning to predict cytomegalovirus infection status. A later analysis re-examined previously published TCR beta repertoires from roughly 720 donors and added high-resolution HLA genotyping to investigate patterns of TCR occurrence. Rather than using new phenotypic data, the later analysis identified candidate immune exposures from TCR beta sequences and from how often those sequences occurred across donors. An earlier analysis of nearly 600 of the donors applied high-throughput TCR beta sequencing to assess whether each TCR beta V gene segment acted as functional or pseudogenic. Donor age, sex, ethnicity and CMV serostatus were compiled alongside the repertoire data. A later genetic analysis used genome-wide SNP genotypes for about 55% of the 666 donors, treating that subset as a discovery cohort. All discovery cohort repertoires had been generated on a single sequencing platform. HLA typing included class I and class II loci at four-digit resolution. Typing coverage differed by locus: A, B, C, DRB1 and DQB1 were typed in roughly 629-630 donors, DQA1 in around 500, DPA1 in 606, and DPB1 in 450 to 480. About five DR-DQ haplotypes were handled as single units for association and clustering, since linkage in the cohort was strong. On average, approximately 250,000 unique TCR beta nucleotide sequences were sequenced per donor among several hundred genotyped donors of the cohort, with 15% to 20% of those sequences being non-productive. Here is what the overall study found, with its caveats: According to the authors, the approach could potentially be generalized to other disease states and immunological phenotypes. A later analysis reported that several top co-occurrence clusters appeared linked to parvovirus B19, influenza, CMV and Epstein-Barr virus. In a later analysis, the rate of TCR association differed among HLA loci, with DRB1 alleles having the most associated TCRs and HLA-C alleles having the fewest. Compared with the roughly 700-donor mean, donors in an Asian-associated ancestry cluster had fewer N-insertions in productive TCRs, according to a later genetic analysis. Compared with equally common non-associated chains, HLA-associated TCR beta chains in a later analysis were more clonally expanded and had lower generation probabilities. This cohort had only TCR beta chains sequenced, and the lack of alpha or paired-chain data limited which features could be detected. HLA typing was unavailable for some donors at each locus, so association tests used only the typed subset. V-gene and J-gene trimming of TCR beta chains was associated with a missense DCLRE1C variant in a later genetic analysis, and the association was replicated in an independent cohort. Linkage disequilibrium might explain the correlated functional status among segregating V segments, but an unknown experimental factor could not be ruled out. Presence/absence analyses assumed roughly uniform sequencing depth across donors, an assumption that may not hold. Broadly in line with IMGT annotations, most TCR beta V segments showed up in productive rearrangements about 87% or about 30% of the time in an earlier analysis of 450 to 600 of the donors. Specific HLA alleles were associated with 18,000 or so TCR beta sequences at a false discovery rate of 0.05 in a later analysis. Because counts were too low, more than 15 rarely observed V segments, including chromosome 9 orphons, were left out of the earlier analysis of approximately 580 of the donors. The sequencing pipeline was judged likely to have produced a cluster of highly shared sequence variants as a technical artifact. The classifier was reported to diagnose cytomegalovirus status with high specificity and sensitivity in both the original cohort and the validation cohort. A few of the identified cytomegalovirus-associated TCR beta chains were confirmed in vitro to be specific for cytomegalovirus antigens. Some IMGT-functional V segments, including TRBV6-2 and TRBV6-3, could not be told apart with the 87-base-pair reads, so those segments were excluded. The study listed 164 TCR beta chains as associated with cytomegalovirus. Most CMV-associated TCR beta chains appeared to be HLA-restricted in a later analysis, and the HLA associations seemed to be driven largely by CMV exposure. CMV serostatus was the only immune exposure information available for the cohort. Assigning TCR associations to individual alleles was difficult when HLA alleles, especially DR and DQ, strongly co-occurred. While some public TCRs were present in many individuals, most TCR sequences turned up only very rarely across donors. A further reported finding was that TCR beta sequences accurately predicted the HLA-A and HLA-B alleles for most subjects in the first cohort.

Remarks on this clone: There is no known antigen for this receptor. There are no base qualities to consult, and no much larger clone falls within one base.

The protocol used for the library was the immunoSEQ multiplex PCR assay. For the multiplex PCR, a mixture combining 60 forward primers for TCR Vbeta segments and 13 reverse primers for TCR Jbeta segments was used. A multiplex PCR assay on genomic DNA amplified the CDR3 region of rearranged TCR beta genes. The amplified TCR beta libraries were sequenced on the Illumina HiSeq System as 87-base-pair reads. Concerning the study's data processing: Across the 700 or so repertoires, a later analysis counted 60 million to 90 million unique TCR beta chains, around 10 million of which were shared by at least two donors. Raw reads were error-corrected and collapsed into unique sequences with a nearest-neighbor algorithm that merged closely related sequences to remove PCR and sequencing errors. Alignment of CDR3 sequences to IMGT reference sequences was used to assign V, D and J gene segments. For a sequence to be retained, a match of at least six nucleotides was required to both a V gene segment and a J gene segment. Rearrangements were called productive when the CDR3 lacked stop codons and stayed in frame with V and J; all others were non-productive. Following IMGT convention, CDR3 was defined as the stretch from the second conserved V-encoded cysteine up to the conserved J-encoded phenylalanine. Sequences without an unambiguous match to a single V gene segment were excluded from the earlier analysis of 450 to 750 of the donors. In an earlier analysis of a few hundred of the donors, V segments were called functional above 56.7% productive rearrangements and were called segregating when the between-donor standard deviation exceeded 5%. A statistical classification framework was built for diagnosing cytomegalovirus status from the catalog of TCR beta chain sequences. In a later analysis, TCR nucleotide sequences were compared against IMGT/GENE-DB human TR gene sequences so that V and J genes could be assigned. The TCRdist pipeline was used in a later analysis to assign CDR3 sequences and most-parsimonious VDJ recombination scenarios. In a later analysis, each TCR beta chain was defined by its CDR3 amino acid sequence together with its V-gene family, and reads lacking a unique V-gene family were excluded. To address suspected cross-contamination and a sequencing artifact, a later analysis removed approximately 590 highly shared, low-generation-probability nucleotide sequences. For each public chain, a later analysis derived a clonal expansion index from normalized ranks of inferred template counts within each repertoire. In a later analysis, generation probabilities were computed with a VDJ recombination model fitted to out-of-frame rearrangements, and the resulting probabilities were checked against IGoR. In a later analysis, TCR-TCR, TCR-HLA and TCR-CMV co-occurrence was scored with hypergeometric tests, and a repertoire-size bias correction was applied to TCR pairs. To estimate false discovery rates, a later analysis permuted the HLA or CMV assignments 20 times. In a later analysis, co-occurring TCRs were grouped with DBSCAN, and TCRdist sequence similarity was added when clustering was performed within HLA-allele-positive subsets. Repertoires with fewer than 30,000 or more than 120,000 public chains, plus five repertoires with anomalous nucleotide sharing, were excluded from co-occurrence clustering. TCRdb re-hosts the immuneACCESS table, in-frame sequences only. Its copies lack some clones; in the studies checked, an unresolved V gene accounts for under half of them, and the cause for the rest is not known. Clonal size and the V and J genes are those of that table, whereas D and trimming came from the DNA. Across this sample there are 100,000 or so clones, with less than 65% seen only once. The ten largest clones capture approximately 6% of the sample.

In total, around 600 healthy bone marrow donors made up the cohort. At the time of sampling, all cohort members were nominally healthy, though unrecorded immune exposures were likely present. The donor tested CMV seronegative and was one of the 352 seronegative cohort members. Each donor provided a peripheral blood sample, and peripheral blood mononuclear cells were used for TCR beta sequencing. Genomic DNA extraction from the blood cell samples was performed with the Qiagen DNeasy Blood Extraction Kit. Based on the germline V gene (reference sequence), the CDR1 and CDR2 sequences are SEHNR and FQNEAQ. The CDR3, from cysteine to phenylalanine, totals 16 residues. Of all the DNA, just the CDR3 is kept, 48 bases in frame from base 1.

The sequence links TRBV7-9 to TRBJ2-5; matching of 6 bases hints at TRBD1 as the D gene. The closer fit of TRBJ2-7 to the DNA end suggests the J call may be wrong. The receptor comes from a woman aged 25-40 years in good health and CMV-seronegative. Sequencing was performed on PBMCs. CDR3 protein: CASSGQTGLSSYEQYF. Here is the DNA: TGTGCCAGCAGCGGACAGACAGGTTTGAGCTCCTACGAGCAGTACTTC.